This paragraph reports one TCR beta chain. Terminally differentiated effector memory CD45RA+ cells were left out of the naive CD8 fraction, which was CD45RO-negative and positively selected for CCR7. These data belong to a study of shared clonotypes between healthy human individuals. This CDR3 has 15 residues. Germline V lookup: CDR1 ENHRY, CDR2 SYGVKD. V lost 3 bases and J 4 bases, leaving 12 bases between the germline ends. Sequencing was performed with immunoSEQ multiplex PCR; in TCRdb, only in-frame clones are kept and a portion is missing. The sample consists of more than 2 million clones, about 95% of them appearing once.

Source material: naive CD8+ T cells sorted from blood. This clonotype originated in a man aged 18 to 30 in good health. The J gene is TRBJ2-2, the V gene TRBV10-3; D might be TRBD1 (6 bases). CDR3 sequence: CAISEPGQPTGELFF. The CDR3 DNA reads TGTGCCATCAGTGAACCCGGACAGCCCACCGGGGAGCTGTTTTTT.